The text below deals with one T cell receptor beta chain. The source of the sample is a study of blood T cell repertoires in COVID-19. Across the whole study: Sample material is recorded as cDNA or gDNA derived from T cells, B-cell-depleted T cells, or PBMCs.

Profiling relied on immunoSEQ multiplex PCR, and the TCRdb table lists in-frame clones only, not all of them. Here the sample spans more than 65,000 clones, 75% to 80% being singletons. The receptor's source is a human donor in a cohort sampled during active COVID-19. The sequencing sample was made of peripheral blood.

The CDR3 nucleotides are TGTGCCAGCTCACCACCCGGGACAGTTCACTACAATGAGCAGTTCTTC. Translating gives CASSPPGTVHYNEQFF. The rearrangement joins TRBV18 to TRBJ2-1; 7 bases align to TRBD1. This CDR3 contains 16 residues. J was trimmed by 3 bases and V by 0 bases; bases with no gene match: 5. Per germline, CDR1 KGHSH and CDR2 LQKENI.